The entry that follows covers one T cell receptor (beta chain) sequence. Germline V gene lookup returns CDR1 SEHNR and CDR2 FQNEAQ (reference sequence). The CDR3 is 17 amino acids. The trim removed 5 bases at V and 6 bases at J, leaving 16 bases unmatched. The entry originates in a study of control samples from healthy donors and cancer patients. This table comes from immunoSEQ multiplex PCR, and its TCRdb copy is limited to in-frame clones, with some not included. The profile covers around 170,000 clones, with around 89% appearing a single time and roughly 1.3% taken by the ten largest. This TCR was recovered from a woman aged 45-65 years in good health. The sequencing input was blood. The rearrangement uses TRBV7-9 and TRBJ2-7; 10 bases align to TRBD1. Written as DNA, the CDR3 is TGTGCCAGCAGCCCCGGGACAGGGGCCAACCTTCTTTCCGAGCAGTACTTC. This codes for CASSPGTGANLLSEQYF.